These 23 T cell receptor beta chains came from one sample sequenced in a study of STAT5B mutations in CD4+ large granular lymphocyte leukemia (dated by TCRdb to the early 2020s). The library was prepared using the immunoSEQ multiplex PCR assay. Held by TCRdb, this immuneACCESS table contains in-frame sequences only and omits some clones. Under half of the omission traces to an unresolved V gene where checked; the cause of the rest is unknown. This sample gives 20,000 or so clones in total; roughly 83% of them show up just once. Less than 15% of the sample belongs to the ten largest clones. The sample taken for sequencing was CD4+ T cells from blood buffy coats. These receptor sequences come from a human donor in good health.

V usage is TRBV29-1 and J usage is TRBJ2-3, with 9 bases matching TRBD1. The J segment lost 1 base and the V segment lost 8 bases, leaving 4 bases of the junction unmatched. CDR3 length: 13 amino acids. Germline values: CDR1 SQVTM, CDR2 ANQGSEA. CDR3 protein: CSTRTGGTDTQYF. CDR3 nucleotides: TGCAGCACCCGGACAGGGGGCACAGATACGCAGTATTTT.

In DNA, the CDR3 is TGTGCTAGTGGCAAGGGCCAGGCCGGGGAGCTGTTTTTT. This encodes CASGKGQAGELFF. The chain has TRBV12-5 and TRBJ2-2, with D uncertain. Germline V gene lookup returns CDR1 LGHNT and CDR2 FRNRAP. The CDR3 has 13 residues. V was clipped by 6 bases and J by 6 bases, with 11 bases between them.

The CDR3 DNA is TGTGCCAGCAGTATCCTTGAGGGATTAGCTTTCTTT. This codes for CASSILEGLAFF. The genes are TRBV7-8 and TRBJ1-1, with D unresolved. This CDR3 comprises 12 residues. The V end was cut by 6 bases, the J end by 10 bases, with 15 bases between. Per germline, CDR1 SGHVS and CDR2 FQNEAQ.

The rearrangement joins TRBV21-1 to TRBJ1-2. TRBV21-1 is assigned pseudogene status. The CDR3 loop spans 14 amino acids. The CDR3 sequence is CASSSNDRGKGYTF. CDR3 nucleotide sequence: TGTGCCAGCAGCTCTAACGACCGCGGTAAGGGCTACACCTTC.

The chain links TRBV2 to TRBJ2-1; 9 nucleotides align to TRBD2. This CDR3 spans 15 amino acids. Looked up from germline, CDR1 is SNHLY and CDR2 is FYNNEI. Germline trimming cut 3 bases from V and 6 bases from J; bases unmatched to any gene: 6. The CDR3, as DNA: TGTGCCAGCAGTGATCCGGGACTAGCAATCAATGAGCAGTTCTTC. Translated: CASSDPGLAINEQFF.

V is TRBV19 and J is TRBJ2-3; TRBD2 aligns across 8 bases. The germline V gene encodes CDR1 LNHDA and CDR2 SQIVND (reference sequence). The CDR3 consists of 16 residues. J gave up 0 bases and V 7 bases, and 9 bases lay outside the gene matches. In DNA, the CDR3 is TGTGCCAGTAACAAACCGGGACTAGTAAGCACAGATACGCAGTATTTT. Protein sequence: CASNKPGLVSTDTQYF.

This chain joins TRBV27 and TRBJ1-2; D uncertain. The germline V gene has CDR1 MNHEY and CDR2 SMNVEV (reference sequence). Trimming pared 7 bases from V and 1 base from J, leaving 7 bases between. The length of the CDR3 is 12 residues. Here the CDR3 reads CASKEGNYGYTF. DNA of the CDR3: TGTGCCAGCAAGGAGGGTAACTATGGCTACACCTTC.

This clone occurred once. The gene calls are TRBV4-1 and TRBJ2-4; D might be TRBD2 (6 bases). The CDR3 spans 16 residues. Trimming stripped 1 base from V and 3 bases from J, with 13 bases between. Germline CDR1 and CDR2: MGHRA and YSYEKL. The CDR3 DNA reads as TGCGCCAGCAGCCAAGTGGGGGGAGGTGTCAAAAACATTCAGTACTTC. It yields the protein CASSQVGGGVKNIQYF.

This chain uses TRBV10-3 with TRBJ1-1; D not resolved. Germline V gene data show CDR1 as ENHRY and CDR2 as SYGVKD. This CDR3 contains 15 residues. Trimming left V 0 bases short and J 3 bases short, with 11 bases between. The CDR3 region is CAISESLGTDTEAFF. The CDR3 DNA sequence: TGTGCCATCAGTGAGTCCCTAGGCACAGACACTGAAGCTTTCTTT.

This chain links TRBV7-2 with TRBJ2-3, with 12 bases aligning to TRBD2. The ends lost 2 bases at V and 2 bases at J; junction bases unmatched: 2. This CDR3 region has 16 residues. CDR1 and CDR2 from the germline V gene are SGHTA and FQGNSA. Here the CDR3 reads CASSLRLAGATDTQYF. CDR3 nucleotides: TGTGCCAGCAGCTTAAGACTAGCGGGGGCCACAGATACGCAGTATTTT.

The V and J genes are TRBV9 and TRBJ2-2; possibly TRBD1 or TRBD2 for D (5 bases each). Germline assignment: CDR1 SGDLS and CDR2 YYNGEE. The CDR3 has 14 residues. Trimming stripped 6 bases from V and 5 bases from J, with 14 bases between. The chain's CDR3 is CASTHQGGTGELFF. The CDR3 DNA reads as TGTGCCAGCACTCATCAGGGCGGGACCGGGGAGCTGTTTTTT.

J is TRBJ2-3 and V is TRBV7-8; 10 nucleotides line up with TRBD2. The germline V gene has CDR1 SGHVS and CDR2 FQNEAQ. This CDR3 contains 18 residues. J lost 3 bases, V lost 4 bases, and 13 bases had no gene match. The CDR3 is CASSSGLAELAGTDTQYF. Written as DNA, the CDR3 is TGTGCCAGCAGCTCCGGACTAGCGGAACTCGCTGGGACAGATACGCAGTATTTT.

V is TRBV25-1 and J is TRBJ2-1; a weak D match, TRBD2 (7 bases). CDR1 is MGHDK and CDR2 is SYGVNS in the germline V gene. Trimming pared 8 bases from V and 7 bases from J, leaving 24 bases between. The CDR3 contains 16 residues. The CDR3 DNA sequence: TGTGCCAGCTACCCGGACGTAGGGGGAGGGCCGAATGAGCAGTTCTTC. Amino acids: CASYPDVGGGPNEQFF.

The rearrangement links TRBV18 to TRBJ1-5; D is possibly TRBD1 (6 bases). Germline loops: CDR1 KGHSH, CDR2 LQKENI. Trimming removed 6 bases at V and 6 bases at J, with 12 bases between. The CDR3 runs 13 residues. Here the CDR3 reads CASSPLGGQPQHF. The CDR3 DNA is TGTGCCAGCTCCCCCCTAGGGGGTCAGCCCCAGCATTTT. Drawing the rest from reference TRBV18 and TRBJ1-5, the complete variable domain is NAGVMQNPRHLVRRRGQEARLRCSPMKGHSHVYWYRQLPEEGLKFMVYLQKENIIDESGMPKERFSAEFPKEGPSILRIQQVVRGDSAAYFCASSPLGGQPQHFGDGTRLSIL.

The chain carries TRBV7-6 and TRBJ2-5; tentatively, D is TRBD2 (5 bases). The CDR3 sequence is 17 residues long. V lost 3 bases and J lost 2, with 19 bases in between. Germline V CDR1 and CDR2: SGHVS, FNYEAQ. The CDR3 bases are TGTGCCAGCAGCTTCGGAAGCGGCCAACGAGTGCAAGAGACCCAGTACTTC. This sequence encodes CASSFGSGQRVQETQYF.

The rearrangement uses TRBV6-1 and TRBJ2-7, with a weak D call TRBD1 (5 bases). In germline, CDR1 is MNHNS, CDR2 SASEGT. V was pared by 2 bases and J by 6 bases, with 17 bases between. This CDR3 region has 15 residues. The chain's CDR3 is CASSEQGRMGREQYF. DNA of the CDR3: TGTGCCAGCAGTGAACAGGGCCGGATGGGTCGCGAGCAGTACTTC.

The J gene is TRBJ2-3, the V gene TRBV19; TRBD2 matches 8 bases. The J segment lost 0 bases and the V segment lost 7 bases, leaving 9 bases of the junction unmatched. The CDR3 loop spans 16 amino acids. Germline CDR1 reads LNHDA; CDR2 reads SQIVND (reference sequence). In nucleotides, the CDR3 is TGTGCCAGTACCAATGGGCCTAGCGGGAGCACAGATACGCAGTATTTT. Translating gives CASTNGPSGSTDTQYF.

The J gene is TRBJ2-3, the V gene TRBV6-6; D not certain. The CDR3 has 14 amino acids. The V end lost 0 bases, the J end lost 2 bases, and 6 bases lay between the germline ends. Germline values: CDR1 MNHNY, CDR2 SVGAGI (reference sequence). CDR3 sequence reads: CASSYSRSTDTQYF. The CDR3 DNA is TGTGCCAGCAGTTACTCGAGATCCACAGATACGCAGTATTTT.

The chain is built from TRBV5-4 and TRBJ2-1; the D gene is possibly TRBD1 (6 bases). CDR1 SGHNT and CDR2 YYREEE come from the germline V gene (reference sequence). The CDR3 extends over 14 amino acids. V was cut by 4 bases and J by 9 bases, with 17 bases left in between. As DNA, the CDR3 is TGTGCCAGCAGCGGGGACCTGCTCAGGGGTGAGCAGTTCTTC. Protein: CASSGDLLRGEQFF.

The rearrangement uses TRBV10-3 and TRBJ1-2; D uncertain. Germline values: CDR1 ENHRY, CDR2 SYGVKD. This CDR3 comprises 15 residues. The V and J ends lost 5 bases and 3 bases respectively, with 16 bases between them. The CDR3 nucleotides are TGTGCCATCAGTTTATTCGCTCAGGCTGACTATGGCTACACCTTC. Translating gives CAISLFAQADYGYTF.

The chain employs TRBV18 and TRBJ2-7, with 9 bases aligning to TRBD1. CDR1 is KGHSH, CDR2 LQKENI, per germline. The CDR3 runs to 15 residues. V shed 4 bases and J 3 bases; nucleotides not matched to a gene: 7. CDR3 protein: CASSLGQGTYYEQYF. The CDR3 nucleotides read TGTGCCAGCTCACTAGGACAGGGGACTTACTACGAGCAGTACTTC. The complete variable domain, with remaining parts taken from reference TRBV18 and TRBJ2-7, reads NAGVMQNPRHLVRRRGQEARLRCSPMKGHSHVYWYRQLPEEGLKFMVYLQKENIIDESGMPKERFSAEFPKEGPSILRIQQVVRGDSAAYFCASSLGQGTYYEQYFGPGTRLTVT.

CDR3 residues: CASSDPFGRSNYGYTF. The DNA of the CDR3 is TGCGCCAGCAGTGACCCCTTCGGCAGAAGTAACTATGGCTACACCTTC. The chain joins TRBV10-2 to TRBJ1-2; D is undetermined. V was pared by 3 bases and J by 1 base, with 15 bases between. Germline lookup yields CDR1 WSHSY and CDR2 SAAADI. The length of the CDR3 is 16 residues.

This chain joins TRBV7-2 and TRBJ1-2; the D gene is possibly TRBD1 (6 bases). The CDR3 covers 18 residues. Trimming took off 1 base at V and 2 bases at J, with 20 bases between the two ends. Germline V gives CDR1 SGHTA, CDR2 FQGNSA. CDR3: CASSLGVWGRGKNYGYTF. The CDR3 DNA reads as TGTGCCAGCAGCTTAGGTGTGTGGGGGCGGGGAAAGAACTATGGCTACACCTTC.